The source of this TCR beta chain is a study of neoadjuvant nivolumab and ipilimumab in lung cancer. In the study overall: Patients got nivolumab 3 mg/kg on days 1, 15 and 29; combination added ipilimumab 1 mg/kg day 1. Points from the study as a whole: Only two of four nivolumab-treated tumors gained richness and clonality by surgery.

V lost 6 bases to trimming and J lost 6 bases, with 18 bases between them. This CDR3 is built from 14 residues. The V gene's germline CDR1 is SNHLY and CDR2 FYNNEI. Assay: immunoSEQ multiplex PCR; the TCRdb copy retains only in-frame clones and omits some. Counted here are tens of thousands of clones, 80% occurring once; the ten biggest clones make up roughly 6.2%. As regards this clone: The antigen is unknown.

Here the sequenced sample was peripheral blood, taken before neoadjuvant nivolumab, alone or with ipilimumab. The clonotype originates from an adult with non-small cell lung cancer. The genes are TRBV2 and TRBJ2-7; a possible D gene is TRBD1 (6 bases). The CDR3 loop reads CASRNRDTRGEQYF. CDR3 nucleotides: TGTGCCAGCAGGAACCGGGACACTAGGGGCGAGCAGTACTTC.